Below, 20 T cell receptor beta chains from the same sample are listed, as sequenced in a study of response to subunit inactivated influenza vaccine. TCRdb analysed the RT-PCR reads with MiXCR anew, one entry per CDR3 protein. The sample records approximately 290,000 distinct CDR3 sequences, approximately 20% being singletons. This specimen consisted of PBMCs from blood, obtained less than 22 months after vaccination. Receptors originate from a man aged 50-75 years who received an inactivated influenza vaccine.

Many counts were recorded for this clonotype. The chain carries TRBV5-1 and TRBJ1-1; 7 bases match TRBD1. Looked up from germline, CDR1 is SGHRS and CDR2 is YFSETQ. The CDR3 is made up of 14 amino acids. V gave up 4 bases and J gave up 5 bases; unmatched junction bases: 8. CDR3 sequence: CASSPGTVRTEAFF. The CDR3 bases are TGCGCCAGCAGCCCAGGGACAGTGAGAACTGAAGCTTTCTTT.

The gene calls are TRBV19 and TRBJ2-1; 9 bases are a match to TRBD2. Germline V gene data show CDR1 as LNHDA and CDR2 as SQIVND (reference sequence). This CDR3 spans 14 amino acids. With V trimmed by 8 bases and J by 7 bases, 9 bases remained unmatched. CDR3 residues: CASSVAGGPNEQFF. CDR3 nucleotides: TGTGCCAGTTCGGTGGCGGGAGGGCCGAATGAGCAGTTCTTC.

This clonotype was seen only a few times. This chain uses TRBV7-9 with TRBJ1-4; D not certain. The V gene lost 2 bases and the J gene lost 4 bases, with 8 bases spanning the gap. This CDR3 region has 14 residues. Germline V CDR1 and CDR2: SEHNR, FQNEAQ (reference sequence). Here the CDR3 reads CASSLQSHNEKLFF. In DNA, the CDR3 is TGTGCCAGCAGCTTACAGAGTCATAATGAAAAACTGTTTTTT.

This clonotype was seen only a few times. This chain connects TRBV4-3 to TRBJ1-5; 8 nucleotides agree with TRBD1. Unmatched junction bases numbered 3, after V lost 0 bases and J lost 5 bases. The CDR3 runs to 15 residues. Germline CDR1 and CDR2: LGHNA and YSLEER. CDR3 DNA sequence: TGCGCCAGCAGCCAAGATTCCAGGGGGCATCAGCCCCAGCATTTT. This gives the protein CASSQDSRGHQPQHF.

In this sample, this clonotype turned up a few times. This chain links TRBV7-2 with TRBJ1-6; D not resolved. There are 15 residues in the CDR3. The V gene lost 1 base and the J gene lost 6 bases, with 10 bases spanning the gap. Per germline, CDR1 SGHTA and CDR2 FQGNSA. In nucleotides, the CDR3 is TGTGCCAGCAGCTTAGAAAGTGGGAGTAATTCACCCCTCCACTTT. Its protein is CASSLESGSNSPLHF. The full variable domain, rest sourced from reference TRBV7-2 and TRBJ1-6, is GAGVSQSPSNKVTEKGKDVELRCDPISGHTALYWYRQSLGQGLEFLIYFQGNSAPDKSGLPSDRFSAERTGGSVSTLTIQRTQQEDSAVYLCASSLESGSNSPLHFGNGTRLTVT.

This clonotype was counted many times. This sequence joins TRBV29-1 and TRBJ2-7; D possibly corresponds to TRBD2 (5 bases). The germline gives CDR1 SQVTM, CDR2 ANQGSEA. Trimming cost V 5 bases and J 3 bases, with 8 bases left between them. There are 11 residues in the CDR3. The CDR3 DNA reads TGCAGCGTTTACAGCGGCTACGAGCAGTACTTC. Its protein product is CSVYSGYEQYF.

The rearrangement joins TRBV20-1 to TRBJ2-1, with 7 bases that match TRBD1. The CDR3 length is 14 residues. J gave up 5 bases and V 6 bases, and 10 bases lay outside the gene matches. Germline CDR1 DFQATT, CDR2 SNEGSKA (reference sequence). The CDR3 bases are TGCAGTGCAACGAGACAGGGCAAGAACAATGAGCAGTTCTTC. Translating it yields CSATRQGKNNEQFF.

The CDR3 here is CASGSQGAHEQYF. CDR3 bases: TGTGCCAGCGGGAGCCAGGGGGCCCACGAGCAGTACTTC. V and J are TRBV27 and TRBJ2-7, with TRBD1 matching 8 bases. Per germline, CDR1 MNHEY and CDR2 SMNVEV (reference sequence). The CDR3 loop spans 13 amino acids. Trimming took 8 bases from V and 5 from J; bases not matched to a gene: 8.

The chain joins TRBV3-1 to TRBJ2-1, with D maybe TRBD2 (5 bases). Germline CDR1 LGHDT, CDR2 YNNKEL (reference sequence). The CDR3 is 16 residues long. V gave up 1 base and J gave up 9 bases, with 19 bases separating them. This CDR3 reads CASSQVRDYVSSEQFF. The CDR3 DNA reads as TGTGCCAGCAGCCAAGTTAGAGACTATGTCTCTAGTGAGCAGTTCTTC.

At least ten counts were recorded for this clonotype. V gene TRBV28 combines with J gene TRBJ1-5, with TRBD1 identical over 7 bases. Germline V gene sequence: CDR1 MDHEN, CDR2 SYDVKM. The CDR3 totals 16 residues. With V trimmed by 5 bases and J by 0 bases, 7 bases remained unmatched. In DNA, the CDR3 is TGTGCCAGCAGTCTCAGGGGGGACAGTAGCAATCAGCCCCAGCATTTT. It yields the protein CASSLRGDSSNQPQHF.

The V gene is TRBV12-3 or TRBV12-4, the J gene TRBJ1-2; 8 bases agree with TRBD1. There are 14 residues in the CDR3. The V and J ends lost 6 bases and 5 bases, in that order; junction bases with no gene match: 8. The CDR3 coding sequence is TGTGCCAGCAGCTTACAGGGGGGAGGATATGGCTACACCTTC. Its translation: CASSLQGGGYGYTF.

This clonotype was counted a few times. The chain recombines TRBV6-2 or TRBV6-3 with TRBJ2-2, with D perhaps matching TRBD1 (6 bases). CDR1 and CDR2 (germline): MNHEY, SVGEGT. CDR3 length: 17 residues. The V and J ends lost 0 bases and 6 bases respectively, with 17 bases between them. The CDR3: CASSYSLQGSKAGELFF. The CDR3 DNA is TGTGCCAGCAGTTACTCTCTCCAGGGGTCCAAGGCCGGGGAGCTGTTTTTT.

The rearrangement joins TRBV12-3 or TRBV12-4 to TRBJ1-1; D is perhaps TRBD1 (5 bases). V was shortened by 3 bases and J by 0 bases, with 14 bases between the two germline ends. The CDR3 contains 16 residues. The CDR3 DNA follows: TGTGCCAGCAGTTTTCGGGGGGGAGGCATGAACACTGAAGCTTTCTTT. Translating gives CASSFRGGGMNTEAFF.

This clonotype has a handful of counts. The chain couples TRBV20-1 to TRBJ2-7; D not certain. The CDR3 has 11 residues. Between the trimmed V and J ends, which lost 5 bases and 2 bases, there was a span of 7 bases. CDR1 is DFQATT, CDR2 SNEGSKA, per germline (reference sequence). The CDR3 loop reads CSALFTYEQYF. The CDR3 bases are TGCAGTGCTTTGTTTACCTACGAGCAGTACTTC.

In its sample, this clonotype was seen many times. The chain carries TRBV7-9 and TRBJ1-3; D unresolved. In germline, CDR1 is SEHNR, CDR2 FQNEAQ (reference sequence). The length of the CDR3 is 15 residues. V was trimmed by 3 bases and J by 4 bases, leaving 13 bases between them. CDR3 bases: TGTGCCAGCAGCTTTCCCCGGAGGTTGGGAAACACCATATATTTT. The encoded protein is CASSFPRRLGNTIYF. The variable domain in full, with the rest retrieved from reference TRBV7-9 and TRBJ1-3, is DTGVSQNPRHKITKRGQNVTFRCDPISEHNRLYWYRQTLGQGPEFLTYFQNEAQLEKSRLLSDRFSAERPKGSFSTLEIQRTEQGDSAMYLCASSFPRRLGNTIYFGEGSWLTVV.

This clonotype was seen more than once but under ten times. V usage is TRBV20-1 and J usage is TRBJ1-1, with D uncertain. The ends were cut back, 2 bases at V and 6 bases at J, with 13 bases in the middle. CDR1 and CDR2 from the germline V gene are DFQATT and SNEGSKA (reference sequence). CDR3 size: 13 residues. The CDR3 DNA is TGCAGTGCTAGAAGAACTGTGGCGGCTGAAGCTTTCTTT. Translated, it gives CSARRTVAAEAFF.

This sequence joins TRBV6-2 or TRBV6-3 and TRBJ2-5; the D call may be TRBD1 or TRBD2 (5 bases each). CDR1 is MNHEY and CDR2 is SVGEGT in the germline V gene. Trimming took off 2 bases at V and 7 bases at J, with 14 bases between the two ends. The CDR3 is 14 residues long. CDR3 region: CASSYPGTPGTQYF. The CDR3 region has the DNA TGTGCCAGCAGTTACCCGGGGACCCCCGGGACCCAGTACTTC.

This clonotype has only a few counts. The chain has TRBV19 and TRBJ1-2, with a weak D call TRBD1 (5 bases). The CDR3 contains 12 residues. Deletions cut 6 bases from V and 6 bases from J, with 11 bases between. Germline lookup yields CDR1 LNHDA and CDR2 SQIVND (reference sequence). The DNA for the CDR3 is TGTGCCAGTAGCGGGACCCGGCATGGCTACACCTTC. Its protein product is CASSGTRHGYTF.

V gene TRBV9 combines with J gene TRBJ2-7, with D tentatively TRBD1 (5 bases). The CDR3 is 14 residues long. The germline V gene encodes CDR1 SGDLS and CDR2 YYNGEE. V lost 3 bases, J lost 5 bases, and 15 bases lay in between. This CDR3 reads CASSGGHHGDEQYF. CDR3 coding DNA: TGTGCCAGCAGCGGCGGACATCATGGGGACGAGCAGTACTTC.

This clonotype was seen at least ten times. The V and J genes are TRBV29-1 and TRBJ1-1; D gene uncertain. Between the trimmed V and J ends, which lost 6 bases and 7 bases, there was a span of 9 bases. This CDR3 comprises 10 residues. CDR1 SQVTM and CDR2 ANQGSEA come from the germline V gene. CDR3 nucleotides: TGCAGCGTGTACTACATTGAAGCTTTCTTT. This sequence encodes CSVYYIEAFF.